This record concerns one T cell receptor beta chain sequence. CDR1 is SGHTA, CDR2 FQGNSA, per germline. The V segment lost 5 bases and the J segment 6 bases; nucleotides outside the gene matches: 4. The CDR3 has 14 residues. How the authors handled the data: Amplifying reference gene primers gave estimates of nucleated cell counts. TCRdb keeps only in-frame clones here, not all; method: immunoSEQ multiplex PCR. The V and J calls and the clone size are those of that table, but D and trimming were determined from the DNA. The data contain more than 75,000 clones, around 86% of them singletons. The record originates from a study of blood T cell repertoires in COVID-19. Study summary: Material from acute and convalescent COVID-19 was sourced from the United States, Italy and Spain. Sources were T cells, B-cell-depleted T cells, or PBMCs; the material itself was cDNA or gDNA.

The rearrangement joins TRBV7-2 to TRBJ2-1; 10 nucleotides line up with TRBD2. This clonotype was sampled from a woman older than 75 with active or convalescent COVID-19. The material sequenced was peripheral blood. CDR3 region: CASSRGLALNEQFF. The CDR3 bases are TGTGCCAGCAGCCGGGGACTAGCGCTCAATGAGCAGTTCTTC.